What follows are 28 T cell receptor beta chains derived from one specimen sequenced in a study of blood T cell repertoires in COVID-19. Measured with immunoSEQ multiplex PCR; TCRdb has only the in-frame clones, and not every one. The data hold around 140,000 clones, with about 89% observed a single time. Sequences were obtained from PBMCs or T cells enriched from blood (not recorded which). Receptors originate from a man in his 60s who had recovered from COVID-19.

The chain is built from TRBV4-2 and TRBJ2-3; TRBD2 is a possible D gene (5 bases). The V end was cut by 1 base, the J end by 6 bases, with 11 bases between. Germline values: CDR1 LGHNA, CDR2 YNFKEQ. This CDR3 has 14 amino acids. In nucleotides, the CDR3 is TGTGCCAGCAGCCAAGTCCTAGCTTGGGATACGCAGTATTTT. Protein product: CASSQVLAWDTQYF.

In DNA, the CDR3 is TGTGCCAGCAGCTTGGGCAGGGATTCCTACGAGCAGTACTTC. Amino acid sequence: CASSLGRDSYEQYF. The chain joins TRBV5-6 to TRBJ2-7, with D possibly being TRBD1 (5 bases). Deletions cut 0 bases from V and 1 base from J, with 8 bases between. This CDR3 is 14 amino acids long. Germline V gene lookup returns CDR1 SGHDT and CDR2 YYEEEE.

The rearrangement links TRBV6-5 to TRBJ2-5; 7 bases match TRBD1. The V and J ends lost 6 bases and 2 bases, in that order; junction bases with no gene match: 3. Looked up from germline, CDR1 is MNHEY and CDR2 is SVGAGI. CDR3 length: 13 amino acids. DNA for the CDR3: TGTGCCAGCAGGAGGGGGCTGCAAGAGACCCAGTACTTC. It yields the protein CASRRGLQETQYF.

CDR3 sequence: CASSLASRTDTQYF. In DNA, the CDR3 is TGTGCCAGCAGCTTGGCGTCTCGCACAGATACGCAGTATTTT. The V call is TRBV5-4, the J call TRBJ2-3; the D is unclear. This CDR3 contains 14 residues. Germline CDR1 is SGHNT and CDR2 is YYREEE (reference sequence). V was shortened by 0 bases and J by 1 base, with 6 bases between the two germline ends. The full variable domain, rest sourced from reference TRBV5-4 and TRBJ2-3, is ETGVTQSPTHLIKTRGQQVTLRCSSQSGHNTVSWYQQALGQGPQFIFQYYREEENGRGNFPPRFSGLQFPNYSSELNVNALELDDSALYLCASSLASRTDTQYFGPGTRLTVL.

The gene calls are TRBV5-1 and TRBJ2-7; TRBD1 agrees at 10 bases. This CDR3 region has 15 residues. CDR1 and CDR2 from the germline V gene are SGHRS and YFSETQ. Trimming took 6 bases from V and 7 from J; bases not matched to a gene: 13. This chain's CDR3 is CASMRPGQGTGEQYF. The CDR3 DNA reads TGCGCCAGCATGAGGCCGGGACAGGGGACGGGGGAGCAGTACTTC.

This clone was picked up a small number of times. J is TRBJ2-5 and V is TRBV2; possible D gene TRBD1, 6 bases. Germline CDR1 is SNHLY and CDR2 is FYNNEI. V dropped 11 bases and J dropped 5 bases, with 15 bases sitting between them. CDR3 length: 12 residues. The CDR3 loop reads CALFEGVETQYF. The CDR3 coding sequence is TGTGCCCTCTTTGAGGGGGTGGAGACCCAGTACTTC.

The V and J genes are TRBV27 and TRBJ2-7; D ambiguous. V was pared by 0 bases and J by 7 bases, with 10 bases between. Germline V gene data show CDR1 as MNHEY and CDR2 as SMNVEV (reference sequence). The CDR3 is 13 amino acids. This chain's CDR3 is CASSLSSLREQYF. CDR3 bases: TGTGCCAGCAGTTTATCGTCCTTGAGGGAGCAGTACTTC.

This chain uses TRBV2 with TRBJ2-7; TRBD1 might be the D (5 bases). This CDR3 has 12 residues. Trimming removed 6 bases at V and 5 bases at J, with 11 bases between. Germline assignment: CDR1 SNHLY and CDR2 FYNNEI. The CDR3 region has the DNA TGTGCCAGCAGGGGGCGCGGCGACGAGCAGTACTTC. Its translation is CASRGRGDEQYF. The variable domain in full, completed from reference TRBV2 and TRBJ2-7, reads EPEVTQTPSHQVTQMGQEVILRCVPISNHLYFYWYRQILGQKVEFLVSFYNNEISEKSEIFDDQFSVERPDGSNFTLKIRSTKLEDSAMYFCASRGRGDEQYFGPGTRLTVT.

DNA for the CDR3: TGCGCCAGCAGCACCCAGGGCGGGACAGGGGGTGAGCAGTTCTTC. Protein product: CASSTQGGTGGEQFF. The genes are TRBV5-1 and TRBJ2-1, with 11 bases that match TRBD1. Germline V gene lookup returns CDR1 SGHRS and CDR2 YFSETQ. The CDR3 sequence is 15 residues long. The V segment lost 4 bases and the J segment 9 bases; nucleotides outside the gene matches: 9. Full variable domain (remainder filled in from reference TRBV5-1 and TRBJ2-1): KAGVTQTPRYLIKTRGQQVTLSCSPISGHRSVSWYQQTPGQGLQFLFEYFSETQRNKGNFPGRFSGRQFSNSRSEMNVSTLELGDSALYLCASSTQGGTGGEQFFGPGTRLTVL.

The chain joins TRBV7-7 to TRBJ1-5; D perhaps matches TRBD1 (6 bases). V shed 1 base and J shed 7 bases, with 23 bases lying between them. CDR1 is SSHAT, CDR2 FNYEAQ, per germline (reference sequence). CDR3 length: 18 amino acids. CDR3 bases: TGTGCCAGCAGCTTAGGGCGGGTTTCAGGGGAACCACCCCAGCCCCAGCATTTT. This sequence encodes CASSLGRVSGEPPQPQHF.

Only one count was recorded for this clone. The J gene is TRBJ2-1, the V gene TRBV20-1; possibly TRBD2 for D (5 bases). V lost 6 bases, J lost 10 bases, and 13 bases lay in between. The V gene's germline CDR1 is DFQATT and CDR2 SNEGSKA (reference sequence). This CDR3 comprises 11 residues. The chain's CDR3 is CSATLANEQFF. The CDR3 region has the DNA TGCAGTGCAACTCTAGCAAACGAGCAGTTCTTC.

The CDR3 protein is CASAVEVFEKLFF. In DNA form, the CDR3 reads TGTGCCAGTGCCGTGGAGGTTTTTGAAAAACTGTTTTTT. J is TRBJ1-4 and V is TRBV2; D is ambiguous. V was shortened by 9 bases and J by 7 bases, with 15 bases between the two germline ends. This CDR3 spans 13 amino acids. The V gene's germline CDR1 is SNHLY and CDR2 FYNNEI.

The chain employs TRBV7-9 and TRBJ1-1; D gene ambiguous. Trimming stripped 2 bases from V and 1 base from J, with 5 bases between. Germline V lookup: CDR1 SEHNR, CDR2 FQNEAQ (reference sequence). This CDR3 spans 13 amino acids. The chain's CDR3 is CASSLQANTEAFF. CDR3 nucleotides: TGTGCCAGCAGCTTACAAGCGAACACTGAAGCTTTCTTT.

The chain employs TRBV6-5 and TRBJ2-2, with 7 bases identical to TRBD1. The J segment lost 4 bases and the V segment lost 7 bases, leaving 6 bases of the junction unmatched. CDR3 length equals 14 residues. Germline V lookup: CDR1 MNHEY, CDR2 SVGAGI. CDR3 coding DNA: TGTGCCAGCATGCAGACAGGGAGCACCGGGGAGCTGTTTTTT. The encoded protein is CASMQTGSTGELFF.

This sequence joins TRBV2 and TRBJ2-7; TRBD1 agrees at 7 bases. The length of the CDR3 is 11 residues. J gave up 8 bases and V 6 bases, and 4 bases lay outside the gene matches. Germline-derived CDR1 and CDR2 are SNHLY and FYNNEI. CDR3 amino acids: CASSVRGQQYF. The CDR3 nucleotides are TGTGCCAGCAGCGTGAGGGGGCAGCAGTACTTC.

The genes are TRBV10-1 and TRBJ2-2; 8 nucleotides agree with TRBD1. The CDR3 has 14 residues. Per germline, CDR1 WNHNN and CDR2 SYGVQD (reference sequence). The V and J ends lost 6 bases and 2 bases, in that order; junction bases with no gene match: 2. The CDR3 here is CASRGQANTGELFF. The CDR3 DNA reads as TGCGCCAGCAGGGGACAGGCTAACACCGGGGAGCTGTTTTTT.

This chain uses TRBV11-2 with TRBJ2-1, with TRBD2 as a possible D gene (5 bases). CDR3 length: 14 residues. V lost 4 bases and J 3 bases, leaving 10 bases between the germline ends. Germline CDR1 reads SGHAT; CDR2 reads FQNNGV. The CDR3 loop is CASSWRTYYNEQFF. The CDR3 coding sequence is TGTGCCAGCAGCTGGAGGACCTACTACAATGAGCAGTTCTTC. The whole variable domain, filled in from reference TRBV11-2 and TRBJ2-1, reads EAGVAQSPRYKIIEKRQSVAFWCNPISGHATLYWYQQILGQGPKLLIQFQNNGVVDDSQLPKDRFSAERLKGVDSTLKIQPAKLEDSAVYLCASSWRTYYNEQFFGPGTRLTVL.

The CDR3 protein is CASSSSGGQPQHF. CDR3 nucleotides: TGTGCCAGCAGTTCTAGCGGAGGTCAGCCCCAGCATTTT. The chain is built from TRBV28 and TRBJ1-5; D not certain. The CDR3 runs to 13 residues. The germline CDR1 and CDR2 sequences are MDHEN and SYDVKM. Deletions cut 4 bases from V and 6 bases from J, with 10 bases between.

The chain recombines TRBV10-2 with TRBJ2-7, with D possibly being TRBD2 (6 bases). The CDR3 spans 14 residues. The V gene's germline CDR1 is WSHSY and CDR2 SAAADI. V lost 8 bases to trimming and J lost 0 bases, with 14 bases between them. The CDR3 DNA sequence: TGCGCCAGCGACCTAGGGGAGGACTCCTACGAGCAGTACTTC. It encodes CASDLGEDSYEQYF.

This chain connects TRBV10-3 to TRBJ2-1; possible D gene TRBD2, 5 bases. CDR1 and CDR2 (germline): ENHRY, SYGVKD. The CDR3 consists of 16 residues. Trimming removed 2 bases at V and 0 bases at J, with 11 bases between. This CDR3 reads CAISEEGAGSYNEQFF. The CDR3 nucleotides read TGTGCCATCAGTGAGGAGGGTGCGGGCTCCTACAATGAGCAGTTCTTC.

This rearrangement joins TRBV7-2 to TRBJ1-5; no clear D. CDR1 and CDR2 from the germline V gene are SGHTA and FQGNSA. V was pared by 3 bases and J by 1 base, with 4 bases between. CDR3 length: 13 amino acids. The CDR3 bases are TGTGCCAGCAGCTTTATGAGCAATCAGCCCCAGCATTTT. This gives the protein CASSFMSNQPQHF.

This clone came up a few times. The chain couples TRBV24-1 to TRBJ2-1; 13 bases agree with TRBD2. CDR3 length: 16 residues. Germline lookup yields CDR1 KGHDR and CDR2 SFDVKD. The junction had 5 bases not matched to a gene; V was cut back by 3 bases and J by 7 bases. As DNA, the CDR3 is TGTGCCACCAGTGATCCGACTAGCGGGAGGTTAAATGAGCAGTTCTTC. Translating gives CATSDPTSGRLNEQFF.

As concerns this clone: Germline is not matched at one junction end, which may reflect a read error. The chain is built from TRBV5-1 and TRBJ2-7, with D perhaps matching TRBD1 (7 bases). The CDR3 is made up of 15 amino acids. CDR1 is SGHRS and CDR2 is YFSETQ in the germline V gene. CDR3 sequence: CASSLFSGGMDEQHF. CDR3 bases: TGCGCCAGCAGCTTGTTTTCAGGGGGGATGGACGAGCAGCACTTC.

The CDR3 protein is CASSGGQGTFYEQYF. In DNA, the CDR3 is TGTGCCAGCAGCGGGGGACAGGGAACCTTCTACGAGCAGTACTTC. V gene TRBV9 combines with J gene TRBJ2-7; 9 positions match TRBD1. This CDR3 is 15 amino acids long. The germline V gene encodes CDR1 SGDLS and CDR2 YYNGEE. Losses at the gene ends were 3 bases for V and 3 bases for J; bases not matched to a gene: 7. The variable domain in full, completed from reference TRBV9 and TRBJ2-7, reads DSGVTQTPKHLITATGQRVTLRCSPRSGDLSVYWYQQSLDQGLQFLIQYYNGEERAKGNILERFSAQQFPDLHSELNLSSLELGDSALYFCASSGGQGTFYEQYFGPGTRLTVT.

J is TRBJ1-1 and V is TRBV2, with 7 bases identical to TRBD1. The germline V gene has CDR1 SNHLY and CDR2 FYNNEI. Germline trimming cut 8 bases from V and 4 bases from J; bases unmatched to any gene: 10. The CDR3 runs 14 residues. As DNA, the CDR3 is TGTGCCAGCCGACTCGGACAGGCGAGCACTGAAGCTTTCTTT. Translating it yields CASRLGQASTEAFF.

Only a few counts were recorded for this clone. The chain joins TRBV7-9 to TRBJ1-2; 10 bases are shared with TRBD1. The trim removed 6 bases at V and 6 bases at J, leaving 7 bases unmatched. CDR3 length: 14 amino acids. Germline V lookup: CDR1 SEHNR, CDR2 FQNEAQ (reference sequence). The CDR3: CASRGTGDRNGYTF. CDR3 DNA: TGTGCCAGCAGGGGGACAGGGGACCGGAATGGCTACACCTTC. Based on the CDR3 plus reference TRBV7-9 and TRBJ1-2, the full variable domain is DTGVSQNPRHKITKRGQNVTFRCDPISEHNRLYWYRQTLGQGPEFLTYFQNEAQLEKSRLLSDRFSAERPKGSFSTLEIQRTEQGDSAMYLCASRGTGDRNGYTFGSGTRLTVV.

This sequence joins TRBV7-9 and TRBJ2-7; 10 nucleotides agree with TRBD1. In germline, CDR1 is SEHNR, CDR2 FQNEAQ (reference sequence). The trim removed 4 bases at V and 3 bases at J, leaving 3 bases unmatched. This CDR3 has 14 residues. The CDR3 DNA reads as TGTGCCAGCAGCTCGGGGACAGGGGTCTACGAGCAGTACTTC. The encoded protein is CASSSGTGVYEQYF.

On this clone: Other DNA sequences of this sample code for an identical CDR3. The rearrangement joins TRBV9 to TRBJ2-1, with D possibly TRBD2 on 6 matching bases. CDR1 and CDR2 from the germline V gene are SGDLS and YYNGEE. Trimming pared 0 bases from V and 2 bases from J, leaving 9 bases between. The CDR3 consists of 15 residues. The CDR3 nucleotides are TGTGCCAGCAGCGTAGCGGGGGACGCCTACAATGAGCAGTTCTTC. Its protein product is CASSVAGDAYNEQFF.